The next 17 T cell receptor beta chains were all read from a single sample in a study of T cell repertoires in cytomegalovirus infection. Their recognized antigens are unknown. TCRdb passed the reads through MiXCR, listing each CDR3 protein once. The sample carries roughly 990,000 distinct CDR3 sequences, more than 25% recorded once. The material was cultured CD8+ T cells from PBMCs, obtained from culture after CMV antigen stimulation. These receptors were collected from a human donor in good health (CMV status not recorded). Some clones in this sample may be carry-over from other donors' samples.

This clonotype was counted only a few times. The gene calls are TRBV15 and TRBJ1-5; D call uncertain. The CDR3 spans 17 residues. Trimming took 3 bases from V and 0 from J, leaving 15 bases between them. CDR1 is LNHNV and CDR2 is YYDKDF in the germline V gene (reference sequence). The chain's CDR3 is CATSSSEKQISNQPQHF. In nucleotides, the CDR3 is TGTGCCACCAGCAGCTCAGAAAAACAGATTAGCAATCAGCCCCAGCATTTT.

This clonotype has only a few counts. The V and J genes are TRBV2 and TRBJ1-2; D is unresolved. This CDR3 has 16 residues. Trimming stripped 6 bases from V and 2 bases from J, with 19 bases between. Germline loops: CDR1 SNHLY, CDR2 FYNNEI. The CDR3 DNA reads as TGTGCCAGCAGAGATCCTCAATCGACGATCAACTATGGCTACACCTTC. Its translation: CASRDPQSTINYGYTF.

In this sample, this clonotype turned up many times. This chain uses TRBV7-6 with TRBJ2-5; D is perhaps TRBD1 or TRBD2 (5 bases each). Germline V gene sequence: CDR1 SGHVS, CDR2 FNYEAQ. The CDR3 has 16 residues. Between the trimmed V and J ends, which lost 1 base and 4 bases, there was a span of 16 bases. CDR3 DNA: TGTGCCAGCAGCTTAGAAATGTATGGGGACGCAGAGACCCAGTACTTC. Translation: CASSLEMYGDAETQYF. The entire variable domain, with the rest obtained from reference TRBV7-6 and TRBJ2-5, is as follows: GAGVSQSPRYKVTKRGQDVALRCDPISGHVSLYWYRQALGQGPEFLTYFNYEAQQDKSGLPNDRFSAERPEGSISTLTIQRTEQRDSAMYRCASSLEMYGDAETQYFGPGTRLLVL.

The chain has TRBV7-3 and TRBJ2-2, with 9 bases fitting TRBD2. The CDR3 extends over 18 amino acids. Germline V lookup: CDR1 SGHTA, CDR2 FQGTGA. The junction had 12 bases not matched to a gene; V was cut back by 2 bases and J by 5 bases. The CDR3 reads CASSLLAAGGRRTGELFF. The CDR3 DNA sequence: TGTGCCAGCAGCTTATTGGCGGCGGGGGGGCGTCGGACCGGGGAGCTGTTTTTT.

This clonotype has a count of ten or more. The genes are TRBV7-2 and TRBJ1-1; weak D call: TRBD1 (5 bases). The CDR3 is 14 amino acids. CDR1 is SGHTA and CDR2 is FQGNSA in the germline V gene. V gave up 5 bases and J gave up 0 bases, with 10 bases separating them. CDR3 amino acids: CASSVGHLNTEAFF. Here the CDR3 DNA reads TGTGCCAGCAGCGTCGGACACCTGAACACTGAAGCTTTCTTT.

A note on this clonotype: Being one base from a much bigger clone, this may be a read error. The chain has TRBV11-3 and TRBJ2-1; 9 nucleotides agree with TRBD2. The V gene's germline CDR1 is SGHNT and CDR2 YENEEA. The CDR3 spans 15 residues. The CDR3 bases are TGTGCCAGCAGCCTGTCCGCGGGGGGGCTAAATGATCAGTTCTTC. Translating it yields CASSLSAGGLNDQFF.

A few counts support this clonotype. The chain uses TRBV20-1 and TRBJ2-3; TRBD2 matches at 12 bases. Trimming removed 4 bases from V and 3 bases from J; junction bases left unmatched: 14. The germline gives CDR1 DFQATT, CDR2 SNEGSKA (reference sequence). There are 18 residues in the CDR3. Here the CDR3 reads CSATLRLAGEVFTDTQYF. The CDR3 DNA reads TGCAGTGCTACCCTGAGACTAGCGGGGGAGGTTTTTACAGATACGCAGTATTTT.

At least ten counts were recorded for this clonotype. This sequence joins TRBV7-8 and TRBJ2-4; possibly TRBD1 or TRBD2 for D (5 bases each). The ends were cut back, 1 base at V and 0 bases at J, with 19 bases in the middle. CDR3 length: 19 amino acids. Germline CDR1 reads SGHVS; CDR2 reads FQNEAQ. The chain's CDR3 is CASSLVWAGDGEAKNIQYF. The CDR3 DNA sequence: TGTGCCAGCAGCTTAGTATGGGCCGGGGACGGGGAAGCCAAAAACATTCAGTACTTC. The full variable domain, completed using reference TRBV7-8 and TRBJ2-4, is GAGVSQSPRYKVAKRGQDVALRCDPISGHVSLFWYQQALGQGPEFLTYFQNEAQLDKSGLPSDRFFAERPEGSVSTLKIQRTQQEDSAVYLCASSLVWAGDGEAKNIQYFGAGTRLSVL.

This clonotype was recorded many times. This chain joins TRBV12-5 and TRBJ1-5; D remains ambiguous. Looked up from germline, CDR1 is LGHNT and CDR2 is FRNRAP. Trimming cost V 4 bases and J 3 bases, with 4 bases left between them. CDR3 length: 12 amino acids. CDR3 nucleotides: TGTGCTAGTGGTTCAAACAATCAGCCCCAGCATTTT. It translates to CASGSNNQPQHF.

The chain recombines TRBV14 with TRBJ2-5; D unresolved. The V and J ends lost 3 bases and 1 base respectively, with 6 bases between them. This CDR3 is 13 amino acids long. Germline values: CDR1 SGHDN, CDR2 FVKESK. The CDR3 DNA is TGTGCCAGCAGCCACTACACCCAAGAGACCCAGTACTTC. Translated, it gives CASSHYTQETQYF.

The CDR3 nucleotides read TGTGCCAGCAGCTTAGTAGCACGGAACACTGAAGCTTTCTTT. Translating it yields CASSLVARNTEAFF. The chain couples TRBV7-9 to TRBJ1-1, with no clear D. Trimming took 1 base from V and 1 from J, leaving 7 bases between them. Germline V CDR1 and CDR2: SEHNR, FQNEAQ (reference sequence). The CDR3 is 14 amino acids.

This clonotype has more than one count but fewer than ten. In nucleotides, the CDR3 is TGTGCCAGCAGCCGGAGTCTCTATGGCTACACCTTC. Amino acid sequence: CASSRSLYGYTF. This chain links TRBV14 with TRBJ1-2; D is unclear. With 4 bases removed from V and 4 bases from J, the gap between germline ends came to 7 bases. Per germline, CDR1 SGHDN and CDR2 FVKESK. The CDR3 contains 12 residues.

This clonotype has ten or more counts. This chain connects TRBV7-2 to TRBJ2-3; no firm D call. The ends were cut back, 5 bases at V and 5 bases at J, with 8 bases in the middle. Per the germline V gene, CDR1 is SGHTA and CDR2 is FQGNSA. CDR3 length: 12 amino acids. CDR3 sequence: CASSLPVDTQYF. The CDR3 region has the DNA TGTGCCAGCAGCCTACCTGTAGATACGCAGTATTTT.

At least ten counts were recorded for this clonotype. This chain links TRBV7-2 with TRBJ2-1; 8 bases line up with TRBD2. The germline V gene has CDR1 SGHTA and CDR2 FQGNSA. This CDR3 has 15 amino acids. The trim removed 4 bases at V and 2 bases at J, leaving 4 bases unmatched. The DNA for the CDR3 is TGTGCCAGCAGCTATAGCGGGGAAGCCTACAATGAGCAGTTCTTC. Translated: CASSYSGEAYNEQFF. The variable domain in full, with the rest retrieved from reference TRBV7-2 and TRBJ2-1, is GAGVSQSPSNKVTEKGKDVELRCDPISGHTALYWYRQSLGQGLEFLIYFQGNSAPDKSGLPSDRFSAERTGGSVSTLTIQRTQQEDSAVYLCASSYSGEAYNEQFFGPGTRLTVL.

The gene calls are TRBV29-1 and TRBJ2-1, with D uncertain. V was pared by 1 base and J by 0 bases, with 13 bases between. Germline CDR1 is SQVTM and CDR2 is ANQGSEA. The CDR3 has 16 residues. The CDR3 sequence: CSVEGRAGSSYNEQFF. CDR3 bases: TGCAGCGTTGAAGGACGGGCCGGTAGCTCCTACAATGAGCAGTTCTTC.

On this clonotype: This CDR3 fails to terminate in the conserved phenylalanine or tryptophan, so it likely reflects a read error. The chain recombines TRBV4-1 with TRBJ1-6, with D uncertain. Germline V CDR1 and CDR2: MGHRA, YSYEKL. This CDR3 region has 14 residues. V lost 1 base to trimming and J lost 9 bases, with 10 bases between them. CDR3 in DNA: TGCGCCAGCAGCCAAGTACCAGCTGCTTCACCCCTCCACTCT. Translating gives CASSQVPAASPLHS.

This rearrangement joins TRBV12-5 to TRBJ2-3, with 10 bases lining up with TRBD2. Germline V lookup: CDR1 LGHNT, CDR2 FRNRAP. This CDR3 region has 16 residues. V was pared by 3 bases and J by 5 bases, with 8 bases of the junction left unmatched. The CDR3 protein is CASGFQRGGQGDTQYF. The CDR3 nucleotides read TGTGCTAGTGGTTTTCAGCGGGGGGGCCAGGGAGATACGCAGTATTTT.